This T cell receptor beta chain was retrieved from a study of cytomegalovirus exposure and HLA in healthy donors. The study's findings and limits: Analyzed later, most CMV-associated TCR beta chains appeared HLA-restricted. With high specificity and sensitivity, the classifier reportedly diagnosed cytomegalovirus status.

Remarks on this clone: As yet, its antigen is unknown.

The PCR contained 60 Vbeta and 13 Jbeta primers. The repertoire was sequenced with immunoSEQ multiplex PCR; TCRdb's copy has only in-frame clones and lacks some. The repertoire consists of approximately 290,000 clones, with about 80% occurring once and the leading ten covering about 0.28%. The CDR3 totals 15 residues. Germline V CDR1 and CDR2: SGDLS, YYNGEE. V was trimmed by 3 bases and J by 5 bases, leaving 14 bases between them. This receptor was obtained from a girl under 10 years old in good health and CMV-seronegative. The sample taken for sequencing was PBMCs. The J gene is TRBJ1-4, the V gene TRBV9; D uncertain. The DNA of the CDR3 is TGTGCCAGCAGCGGCGGGCCGTGCACCAATGAAAAACTGTTTTTT. Translating it yields CASSGGPCTNEKLFF.